The 20 T cell receptor beta chains below were found in one sample sequenced in a study of cytomegalovirus exposure and HLA in healthy donors. 13 Jbeta primers and 60 Vbeta primers were used for the PCR. Profiling relied on immunoSEQ multiplex PCR, and the TCRdb table lists in-frame clones only, not all of them. The table records approximately 100,000 clones, around 80% of them present only once. The sequenced sample consisted of PBMCs. These TCRs come from a human donor in good health.

V usage is TRBV25-1 and J usage is TRBJ1-1, with D perhaps matching TRBD1 (6 bases). V shed 7 bases and J shed 6 bases, with 15 bases lying between them. Germline CDR1 and CDR2: MGHDK and SYGVNS. CDR3 length: 13 residues. The CDR3 DNA is TGTGCCAGCATCAGAGGGGGGGAGGCTGAAGCTTTCTTT. It codes for CASIRGGEAEAFF.

This chain joins TRBV6-5 and TRBJ2-1, with unresolved D. This CDR3 contains 13 residues. Looked up from germline, CDR1 is MNHEY and CDR2 is SVGAGI. V was shortened by 6 bases and J by 7 bases, with 13 bases between the two germline ends. The CDR3 protein is CASSPTESNEQFF. The DNA of the CDR3 is TGTGCCAGCAGCCCAACCGAGAGTAATGAGCAGTTCTTC.

DNA of the CDR3: TGTGCCAGCAGCTTAGGTCCCGCGGGAGGGAACGAGCAGTACTTC. Translating it yields CASSLGPAGGNEQYF. J is TRBJ2-7 and V is TRBV7-2; 9 nucleotides align to TRBD2. This CDR3 region has 15 residues. From germline, CDR1 is SGHTA and CDR2 FQGNSA. Trimming took 1 base from V and 5 from J; bases not matched to a gene: 6.

The chain recombines TRBV4-1 with TRBJ1-2; 8 bases are a match to TRBD1. Losses at the gene ends were 1 base for V and 8 bases for J; bases not matched to a gene: 6. The CDR3 extends over 14 amino acids. CDR1 is MGHRA, CDR2 YSYEKL, per germline. The chain's CDR3 is CASSQGQGAGGYTF. The CDR3 DNA reads TGCGCCAGCAGCCAAGGTCAGGGGGCGGGCGGCTACACCTTC.

V gene TRBV29-1 combines with J gene TRBJ2-7, with D perhaps matching TRBD1 (5 bases). V lost 2 bases and J lost 0, with 14 bases in between. There are 15 residues in the CDR3. CDR1 and CDR2 (germline): SQVTM, ANQGSEA. CDR3 sequence reads: CSVENPIQGSYEQYF. Here the CDR3 DNA reads TGCAGCGTTGAAAACCCAATTCAGGGCTCCTACGAGCAGTACTTC.

This clone has just a few counts. The chain has TRBV5-6 and TRBJ1-2; no reliable D call. V was pared by 0 bases and J by 7 bases, with 16 bases between. The germline gives CDR1 SGHDT, CDR2 YYEEEE. This CDR3 has 15 amino acids. The CDR3 nucleotides read TGTGCCAGCAGCTTGGCCTCTACAGACCCTTCTGGCTACACCTTC. Amino acid sequence: CASSLASTDPSGYTF.

The chain employs TRBV4-3 and TRBJ1-1; 7 bases are shared with TRBD1. The CDR3 is 16 residues long. In germline, CDR1 is LGHNA, CDR2 YSLEER. The trim removed 1 base at V and 2 bases at J, leaving 7 bases unmatched. The CDR3 loop reads CASSQVKGAKNTEAFF. For the CDR3, the DNA is TGCGCCAGCAGCCAAGTAAAGGGGGCTAAAAACACTGAAGCTTTCTTT.

The chain combines TRBV18 with TRBJ2-1; 10 bases agree with TRBD2. Germline assignment: CDR1 KGHSH and CDR2 LQKENI. The V gene end was trimmed by 0 bases and the J gene end by 7 bases; junction bases not matched to a gene: 12. The CDR3 runs 18 residues. Written as DNA, the CDR3 is TGTGCCAGCTCACCACCCTCGCTTTTAGCGGGAGGTTCTAATGAGCAGTTCTTC. Protein product: CASSPPSLLAGGSNEQFF.

The genes are TRBV19 and TRBJ2-7; TRBD2 aligns across 8 bases. The germline V gene encodes CDR1 LNHDA and CDR2 SQIVND (reference sequence). The CDR3 has 15 residues. V lost 3 bases, J lost 0 bases, and 4 bases stayed unmatched. CDR3 region: CASSIGGRNSYEQYF. The CDR3 DNA is TGTGCCAGTAGTATCGGCGGGAGGAACTCCTACGAGCAGTACTTC.

CDR3 in DNA: TGTGCCAGCAGTTTTGGGCCAAGGGGACAGGCGTTTTTT. It yields the protein CASSFGPRGQAFF. The rearrangement uses TRBV27 and TRBJ1-4; 8 nucleotides line up with TRBD1. This CDR3 has 13 amino acids. Germline V gene lookup returns CDR1 MNHEY and CDR2 SMNVEV (reference sequence). Unmatched junction bases numbered 10, after V lost 3 bases and J lost 16 bases.

The rearrangement joins TRBV15 to TRBJ2-4; the D gene is possibly TRBD1 (6 bases). The CDR3 consists of 15 residues. Germline V gene lookup returns CDR1 LNHNV and CDR2 YYDKDF (reference sequence). V was trimmed by 4 bases and J by 0 bases, leaving 10 bases between them. The CDR3 sequence: CATSNRVIAKNIQYF. In nucleotides, the CDR3 is TGTGCCACCAGCAACAGGGTCATAGCCAAAAACATTCAGTACTTC.

The table lists this clone with a count of one. V and J are TRBV19 and TRBJ1-2, with 8 bases matching TRBD1. Unmatched junction bases numbered 3, after V lost 3 bases and J lost 6 bases. Looked up from germline, CDR1 is LNHDA and CDR2 is SQIVND (reference sequence). CDR3 length: 13 residues. The CDR3 DNA reads TGTGCCAGTAGTATGGACAGGGCAAATGGCTACACCTTC. Its translation: CASSMDRANGYTF.

The chain joins TRBV5-1 to TRBJ1-5; possible D gene TRBD1, 5 bases. V lost 4 bases and J 0 bases, leaving 11 bases between the germline ends. CDR1 and CDR2 from the germline V gene are SGHRS and YFSETQ. The CDR3 runs to 15 residues. This CDR3 reads CASSPDIISNQPQHF. As DNA, the CDR3 is TGCGCCAGCAGCCCGGACATTATTAGCAATCAGCCCCAGCATTTT.

J is TRBJ2-5 and V is TRBV19; D remains ambiguous. In germline, CDR1 is LNHDA, CDR2 SQIVND (reference sequence). There are 12 residues in the CDR3. Between the trimmed V and J ends, which lost 5 bases and 1 base, there was a span of 5 bases. For the CDR3, the DNA is TGTGCCAGTAGTCTCGGCCAAGAGACCCAGTACTTC. It specifies CASSLGQETQYF.

In this sample, this clone turned up once. The chain links TRBV4-2 to TRBJ2-5; 11 bases are a match to TRBD2. The J call is in doubt because the DNA end fits TRBJ2-7 better. Per the germline V gene, CDR1 is LGHNA and CDR2 is YNFKEQ. There are 19 residues in the CDR3. CDR3 nucleotide sequence: TGTGCCAGCAGCCAATTCACCGGGACTAGCGGTGTTAGCTCCTACGAGCAGTACTTC. Amino acid sequence: CASSQFTGTSGVSSYEQYF.

The table lists this clone with a few counts. This rearrangement joins TRBV5-5 to TRBJ1-1; 8 positions match TRBD1. The CDR3 extends over 15 amino acids. Germline CDR1 reads SGHKS; CDR2 reads YYEKEE (reference sequence). Trimming at V came to 3 bases and at J to 4 bases, leaving 8 bases not matched to a gene. The CDR3 reads CASSWRTGSGTEAFF. CDR3 nucleotide sequence: TGTGCCAGCAGCTGGAGGACAGGGTCGGGCACTGAAGCTTTCTTT. The full variable domain, in which reference TRBV5-5 and TRBJ1-1 provide the parts outside the CDR3, is DAGVTQSPTHLIKTRGQQVTLRCSPISGHKSVSWYQQVLGQGPQFIFQYYEKEERGRGNFPDRFSARQFPNYSSELNVNALLLGDSALYLCASSWRTGSGTEAFFGQGTRLTVV.

The chain uses TRBV15 and TRBJ2-7, with a weak D call TRBD1 (5 bases). CDR1 and CDR2 (germline): LNHNV, YYDKDF (reference sequence). The CDR3 spans 16 residues. Trimming shortened V by 5 bases and J by 4 bases, and 21 bases separated the two germline ends. CDR3 in DNA: TGTGCCACCAGCTCTCCTGGTGAGACAGTGGCTTACGAGCAGTACTTC. Translating gives CATSSPGETVAYEQYF.

The chain has TRBV2 and TRBJ1-1; no clear D. The V end lost 1 base, the J end lost 1 base, and 13 bases lay between the germline ends. Germline values: CDR1 SNHLY, CDR2 FYNNEI. There are 16 residues in the CDR3. The DNA for the CDR3 is TGTGCCAGCAGTGAAGTAGCGTGGCAGACGAACACTGAAGCTTTCTTT. Protein sequence: CASSEVAWQTNTEAFF. Combining the CDR3 with reference TRBV2 and TRBJ1-1 gives the whole variable domain EPEVTQTPSHQVTQMGQEVILRCVPISNHLYFYWYRQILGQKVEFLVSFYNNEISEKSEIFDDQFSVERPDGSNFTLKIRSTKLEDSAMYFCASSEVAWQTNTEAFFGQGTRLTVV.

The V and J genes are TRBV19 and TRBJ2-1; 9 bases are shared with TRBD2. With V trimmed by 5 bases and J by 7 bases, 12 bases remained unmatched. From germline, CDR1 is LNHDA and CDR2 SQIVND (reference sequence). The CDR3 contains 16 residues. Written as DNA, the CDR3 is TGTGCCAGTAGTGCAGGCGGGGGGGCTGAAAAAAATGAGCAGTTCTTC. Amino acid sequence: CASSAGGGAEKNEQFF.

This chain connects TRBV7-6 to TRBJ1-6; D is unclear. The CDR3 contains 14 residues. Germline values: CDR1 SGHVS, CDR2 FNYEAQ. V lost 0 bases, J lost 11 bases, and 11 bases lay in between. The CDR3 here is CASSLASRDAPLHF. Here the CDR3 DNA reads TGTGCCAGCAGCTTAGCGTCACGGGATGCACCCCTCCACTTT.